Following are 14 T cell receptor beta chains from one sample sequenced in a study of cytomegalovirus exposure and HLA in healthy donors. PCR amplification relied on 60 Vbeta primers (plus 13 Jbeta primers). Only in-frame clones appear in the TCRdb table, and some are missing; sequencing was by immunoSEQ multiplex PCR. The table includes some 150,000 clones, roughly 82% detected once. Sequencing input: PBMCs. The receptor set was obtained from a man between 50 and 59 years old in good health and CMV-seropositive.

The genes are TRBV11-1 and TRBJ2-3, with 11 bases lining up with TRBD2. There are 16 residues in the CDR3. V was pared by 4 bases and J by 6 bases, with 9 bases of the junction left unmatched. The germline V gene encodes CDR1 SGHAT and CDR2 FQDESV (reference sequence). In DNA form, the CDR3 reads TGTGCCAGCAGCTCTCACCTAGCGGGGGGATATGATACGCAGTATTTT. Protein: CASSSHLAGGYDTQYF.

The gene calls are TRBV6-5 and TRBJ2-2; TRBD1 agrees at 8 bases. This CDR3 comprises 15 residues. Germline V gives CDR1 MNHEY, CDR2 SVGAGI. With V trimmed by 6 bases and J by 3 bases, 6 bases remained unmatched. This CDR3 is CASRARTGYTGELFF. CDR3 nucleotide sequence: TGTGCCAGCAGAGCCCGGACAGGGTACACCGGGGAGCTGTTTTTT.

CDR3 in DNA: TGTGCCACCAGGACAGGGAGCTCCTACAATGAGCAGTTCTTC. Its protein product is CATRTGSSYNEQFF. V usage is TRBV28 and J usage is TRBJ2-1; 8 bases agree with TRBD1. CDR3 length equals 14 residues. The trim removed 10 bases at V and 0 bases at J, leaving 5 bases unmatched. The germline gives CDR1 MDHEN, CDR2 SYDVKM.

The J gene is TRBJ2-7, the V gene TRBV9, with D maybe TRBD2 (6 bases). The germline CDR1 and CDR2 sequences are SGDLS and YYNGEE. The V end was cut by 0 bases, the J end by 5 bases, with 9 bases between. CDR3 length equals 13 residues. The CDR3 loop reads CASSVGGGDEQYF. The DNA of the CDR3 is TGTGCCAGCAGCGTAGGGGGAGGCGACGAGCAGTACTTC. The whole variable domain, filled in from reference TRBV9 and TRBJ2-7, reads DSGVTQTPKHLITATGQRVTLRCSPRSGDLSVYWYQQSLDQGLQFLIQYYNGEERAKGNILERFSAQQFPDLHSELNLSSLELGDSALYFCASSVGGGDEQYFGPGTRLTVT.

The chain couples TRBV28 to TRBJ2-7; 9 nucleotides agree with TRBD1. V trimming: 11 bases; J trimming: 1 base; junction bases outside the gene matches: 3. CDR3 length: 12 residues. CDR1 is MDHEN and CDR2 is SYDVKM in the germline V gene. Written as DNA, the CDR3 is TGTGCCTTACAGGGGGCGTCCTACGAGCAGTACTTC. Its translation is CALQGASYEQYF.

The chain combines TRBV13 with TRBJ2-1; tentative D call: TRBD2 (5 bases). The CDR3 is 14 amino acids. Trimming shortened V by 5 bases and J by 5 bases, and 13 bases separated the two germline ends. Germline V gene sequence: CDR1 PRHDT, CDR2 FYEKMQ (reference sequence). The CDR3 DNA is TGTGCCAGCAGCATTGGACTCCGCGACAATGAGCAGTTCTTC. Amino acid sequence: CASSIGLRDNEQFF. The whole variable domain, remainder taken from reference TRBV13 and TRBJ2-1, is AAGVIQSPRHLIKEKRETATLKCYPIPRHDTVYWYQQGPGQDPQFLISFYEKMQSDKGSIPDRFSAQQFSDYHSELNMSSLELGDSALYFCASSIGLRDNEQFFGPGTRLTVL.

The V call is TRBV7-9, the J call TRBJ2-5; 7 bases are shared with TRBD2. J was trimmed by 5 bases and V by 3 bases; bases with no gene match: 12. The CDR3 sequence is 16 residues long. The germline V gene encodes CDR1 SEHNR and CDR2 FQNEAQ (reference sequence). CDR3 in DNA: TGTGCCAGCAGCTTGGGGGGGGAGGGGCTTAAGGAGACCCAGTACTTC. Protein sequence: CASSLGGEGLKETQYF.

The chain carries TRBV5-4 and TRBJ2-1; 8 nucleotides match TRBD2. The J segment lost 3 bases and the V segment lost 2 bases, leaving 7 bases of the junction unmatched. This CDR3 spans 16 amino acids. The germline V gene encodes CDR1 SGHNT and CDR2 YYREEE (reference sequence). For the CDR3, the DNA is TGTGCCAGCAGCTTTTGGGGTAGCGGGGTCTACAATGAGCAGTTCTTC. Translation: CASSFWGSGVYNEQFF.

This chain uses TRBV9 with TRBJ1-3; D is possibly TRBD1 (6 bases). CDR3 length: 16 residues. Trimming removed 4 bases at V and 1 base at J, with 15 bases between. Germline CDR1 SGDLS, CDR2 YYNGEE. The CDR3: CASSTGQHFSGNTIYF. CDR3 coding DNA: TGTGCCAGCAGCACCGGACAGCATTTTTCTGGAAACACCATATATTTT.

The chain has TRBV12-1 and TRBJ2-1; the D call TRBD1 from the table was never checked on the DNA. TRBV12-1 is tagged as a pseudogene. The CDR3 is made up of 16 amino acids. The chain's CDR3 is CASGSAAGTPYNEQFF. CDR3 coding DNA: TGTGCCAGCGGATCAGCCGCCGGGACACCCTACAATGAGCAGTTCTTC.

The rearrangement links TRBV5-1 to TRBJ2-3; TRBD2 matches 11 bases. The CDR3 consists of 16 residues. The germline CDR1 and CDR2 sequences are SGHRS and YFSETQ. V dropped 4 bases and J dropped 2; count of bases not matched to a gene: 6. The CDR3 DNA sequence: TGCGCCAGCAGCCAACGACTAGCGGGGCCCACAGATACGCAGTATTTT. Amino acid sequence: CASSQRLAGPTDTQYF.

V usage is TRBV13 and J usage is TRBJ1-3; 7 nucleotides match TRBD1. Looked up from germline, CDR1 is PRHDT and CDR2 is FYEKMQ (reference sequence). J was trimmed by 2 bases and V by 4 bases; bases with no gene match: 2. There are 14 residues in the CDR3. CDR3 sequence: CASSSDRAGNTIYF. The CDR3 DNA sequence: TGTGCCAGCAGCTCCGACAGGGCTGGAAACACCATATATTTT.

The V gene is TRBV7-3, the J gene TRBJ2-5, with D possibly TRBD2 on 5 matching bases. The CDR3 is 13 residues long. The germline V gene has CDR1 SGHTA and CDR2 FQGTGA. The V end lost 2 bases, the J end lost 5 bases, and 9 bases lay between the germline ends. Here the CDR3 DNA reads TGTGCCAGCAGCTTAGCGGGTGGTGAGACCCAGTACTTC. Protein product: CASSLAGGETQYF.

This sequence joins TRBV7-2 and TRBJ1-5; 7 nucleotides match TRBD1. The CDR3 spans 15 residues. V lost 5 bases and J lost 6; bases outside the gene matches: 10. Germline values: CDR1 SGHTA, CDR2 FQGNSA. The CDR3 sequence is CASSLTGDSFQPQHF. CDR3 nucleotide sequence: TGTGCCAGCAGCCTTACAGGGGATAGCTTTCAGCCCCAGCATTTT.